The entry below gives a single T cell receptor (beta chain) sequence along with its context. Its antigen is not known. The use of a sample-barcoded 5' primer and a J-beta primer mix characterized a second PCR of about 6 to 11 cycles. Every sample returned 3 million or more CDR3-containing paired-end reads. TCRdb reprocessed the 5' RACE reads with MiXCR, giving one entry per CDR3 protein. The sample contains 2 million or so distinct CDR3 sequences, around 50% of which appear only once. Trimming took 4 bases from V and 4 from J, leaving 10 bases between them. CDR3 length equals 13 residues. From germline, CDR1 is MRHNA and CDR2 SNTAGT. This entry comes from a study of blood T cells in healthy people across ages. Whole-study findings and limits: With naive T cell percentage, TCR beta diversity showed a strong correlation. In the absence of known donor CMV status, changes in expanded clonotypes were possibly confounded.

Peripheral blood from each donor was collected in a volume of 8 to 10 milliliters. This receptor was identified in a woman aged 35 to 49 in good health. The rearrangement uses TRBV6-4 and TRBJ1-1; unclear D gene. Specimen: blood. CDR3 sequence (DNA): TGTGCCAGCAGTGCCCCCGGGAGCACTGAAGCTTTCTTT. It translates to CASSAPGSTEAFF.